The text below deals with one TCR beta chain. Antigen unknown. Combining a sample-barcoded 5' primer with a J-beta primer mix, a second PCR ran for 7 to 11 cycles. TCRdb redid the calling of the 5' RACE reads with MiXCR, one entry per CDR3 protein. Among 1.5 million to 2 million distinct CDR3 sequences listed, 30% to 40% were seen once. The data are from a study of blood T cells in healthy people across ages. Broader study findings: Diversity figures based on one million T cells were deemed too low. Roughly linear declines in TCR beta diversity per million T cells occurred with age. Naive T cell percentage showed a strong correlation with TCR beta diversity.

The germline CDR1 and CDR2 sequences are LNHNV and YYDKDF (reference sequence). V lost 3 bases, J lost 5 bases, and 15 bases stayed unmatched. The CDR3 has 18 residues. The origin of this receptor is a woman aged 30 to 39 in good health. The specimen was blood. The chain joins TRBV15 to TRBJ2-5; 10 positions match TRBD2. The CDR3 DNA reads TGTGCCACCAGCAGGTCTAAATTGGGACTAGCGTATTCGGAGACCCAGTACTTC. Encoded protein: CATSRSKLGLAYSETQYF.